The clone carrying this T cell receptor (beta chain) was counted only a few times. Its antigen is currently unknown. After 5'RACE with constant-segment primers, TCR alpha and TCR beta cDNA libraries carrying sample barcodes and UMIs were obtained. TCRdb fed the 5' RACE reads into MiXCR, producing one record per CDR3 protein. The sample shows 250,000 to 300,000 distinct CDR3 sequences, 15% to 20% of them seen only once. The data are from a study of T-cell memory formation after mild COVID-19. Study conclusions and caveats: For contracting clones, CD4+ ones sat mainly in CM and EM, CD8+ in EMRA. Pre-infection memory contained some responding clones, which suggested that cross-reactive memory had joined. Among clones contracting day 15 to 85, CD4/CD8 was balanced, whereas later expanders leaned CD4+.

V was clipped by 4 bases and J by 2 bases, with 10 bases between them. CDR1 SGHRS and CDR2 YFSETQ come from the germline V gene. The CDR3 loop spans 14 amino acids. This clonotype was obtained from a man aged 18 to 35 who had mild COVID-19 (a few samples of this study predate the infection). Cell type and time point are not known. The chain uses TRBV5-1 and TRBJ2-1; D remains ambiguous. The specimen sequenced was PBMCs or a T cell subset sorted from them (not recorded which). The CDR3 is CASSLGEAYNEQFF. The CDR3 DNA sequence: TGCGCCAGCAGCCTAGGTGAAGCCTACAATGAGCAGTTCTTC.